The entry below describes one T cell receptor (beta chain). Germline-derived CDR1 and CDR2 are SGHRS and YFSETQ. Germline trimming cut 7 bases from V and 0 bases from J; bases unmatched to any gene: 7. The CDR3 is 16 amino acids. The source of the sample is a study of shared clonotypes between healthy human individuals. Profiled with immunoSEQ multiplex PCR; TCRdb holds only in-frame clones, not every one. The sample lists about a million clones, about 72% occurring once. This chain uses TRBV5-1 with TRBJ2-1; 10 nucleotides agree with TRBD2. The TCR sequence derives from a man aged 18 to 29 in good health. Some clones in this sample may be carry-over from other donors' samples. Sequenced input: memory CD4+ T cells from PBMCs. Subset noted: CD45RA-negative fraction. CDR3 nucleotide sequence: TGCGCCAGCCGAGAGGCTAGCGGGAGCTCCTACAATGAGCAGTTCTTC. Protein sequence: CASREASGSSYNEQFF.